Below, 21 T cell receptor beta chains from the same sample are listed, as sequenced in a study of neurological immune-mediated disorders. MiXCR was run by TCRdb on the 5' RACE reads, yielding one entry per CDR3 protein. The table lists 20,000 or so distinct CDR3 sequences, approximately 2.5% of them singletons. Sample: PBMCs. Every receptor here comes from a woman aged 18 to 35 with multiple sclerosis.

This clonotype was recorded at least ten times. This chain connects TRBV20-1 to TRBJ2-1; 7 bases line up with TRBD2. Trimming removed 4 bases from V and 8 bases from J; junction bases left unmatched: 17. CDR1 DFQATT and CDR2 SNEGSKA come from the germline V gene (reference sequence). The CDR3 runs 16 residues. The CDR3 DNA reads TGCAGTGCTATCCCCCCCGACAAGCGGGGCGTGGATGAGCAGTTCTTC. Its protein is CSAIPPDKRGVDEQFF.

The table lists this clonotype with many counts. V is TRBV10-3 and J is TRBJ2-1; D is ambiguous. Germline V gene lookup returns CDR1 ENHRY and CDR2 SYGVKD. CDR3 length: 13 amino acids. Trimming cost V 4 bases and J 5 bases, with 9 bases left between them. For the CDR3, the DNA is TGTGCCATCAGTGTTTACAATCACAATGAGCAGTTCTTC. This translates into CAISVYNHNEQFF.

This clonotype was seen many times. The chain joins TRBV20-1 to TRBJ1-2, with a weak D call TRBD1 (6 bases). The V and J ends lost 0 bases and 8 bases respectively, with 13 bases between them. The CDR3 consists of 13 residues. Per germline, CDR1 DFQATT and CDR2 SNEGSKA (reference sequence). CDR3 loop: CSARDEQGMGYTF. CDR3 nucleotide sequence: TGCAGTGCTAGAGATGAACAGGGAATGGGCTACACCTTC.

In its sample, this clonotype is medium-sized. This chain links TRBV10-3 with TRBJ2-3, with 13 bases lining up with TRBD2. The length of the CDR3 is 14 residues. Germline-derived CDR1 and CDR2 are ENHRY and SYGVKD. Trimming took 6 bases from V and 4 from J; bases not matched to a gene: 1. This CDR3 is CAIRTSGGPDTQYF. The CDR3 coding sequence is TGTGCCATCAGGACTAGCGGGGGGCCAGATACGCAGTATTTT.

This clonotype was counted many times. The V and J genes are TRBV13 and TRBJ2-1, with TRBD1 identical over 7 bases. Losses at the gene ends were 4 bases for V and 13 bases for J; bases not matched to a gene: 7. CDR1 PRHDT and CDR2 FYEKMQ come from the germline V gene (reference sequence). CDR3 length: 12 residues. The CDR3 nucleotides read TGTGCCAGCAGCTCCTCCCGGGACAGACAGTTCTTC. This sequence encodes CASSSSRDRQFF. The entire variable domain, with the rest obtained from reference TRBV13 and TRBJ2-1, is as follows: AAGVIQSPRHLIKEKRETATLKCYPIPRHDTVYWYQQGPGQDPQFLISFYEKMQSDKGSIPDRFSAQQFSDYHSELNMSSLELGDSALYFCASSSSRDRQFFGPGTRLTVL.

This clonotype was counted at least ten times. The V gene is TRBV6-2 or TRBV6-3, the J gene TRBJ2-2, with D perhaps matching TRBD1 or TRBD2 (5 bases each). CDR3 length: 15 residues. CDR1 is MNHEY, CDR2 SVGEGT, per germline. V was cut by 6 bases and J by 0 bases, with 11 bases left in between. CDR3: CASRTGTANTGELFF. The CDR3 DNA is TGTGCCAGCAGAACCGGGACGGCGAACACCGGGGAGCTGTTTTTT.

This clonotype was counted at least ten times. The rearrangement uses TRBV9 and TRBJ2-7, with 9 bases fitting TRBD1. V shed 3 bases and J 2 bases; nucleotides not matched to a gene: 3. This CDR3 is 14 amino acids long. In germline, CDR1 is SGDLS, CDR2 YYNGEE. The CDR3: CASSAGTGTYEQYF. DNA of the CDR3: TGTGCCAGCAGCGCCGGGACAGGGACCTACGAGCAGTACTTC.

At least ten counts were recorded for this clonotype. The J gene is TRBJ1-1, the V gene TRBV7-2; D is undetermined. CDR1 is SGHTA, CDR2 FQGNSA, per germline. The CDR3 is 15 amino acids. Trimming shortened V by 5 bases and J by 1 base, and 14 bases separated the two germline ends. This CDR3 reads CASSAPQWQNTEAFF. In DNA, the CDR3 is TGTGCCAGCAGCGCCCCTCAGTGGCAGAACACTGAAGCTTTCTTT.

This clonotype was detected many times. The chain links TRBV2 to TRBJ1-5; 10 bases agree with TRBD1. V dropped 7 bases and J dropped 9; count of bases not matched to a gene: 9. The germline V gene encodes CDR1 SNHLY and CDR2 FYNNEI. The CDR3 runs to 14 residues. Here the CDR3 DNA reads TGTGCCAGCACCTTGACAGGGGGCCGCGGGCCCCAGCATTTT. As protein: CASTLTGGRGPQHF.

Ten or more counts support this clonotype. The CDR3: CASSQRLVRSYNEQFF. The CDR3 DNA sequence: TGTGCCAGCAGCCAAAGGCTCGTCCGCTCCTACAATGAGCAGTTCTTC. The chain recombines TRBV4-2 with TRBJ2-1; D unclear. Trimming pared 2 bases from V and 0 bases from J, leaving 11 bases between. This CDR3 has 16 residues. Germline CDR1 LGHNA, CDR2 YNFKEQ.

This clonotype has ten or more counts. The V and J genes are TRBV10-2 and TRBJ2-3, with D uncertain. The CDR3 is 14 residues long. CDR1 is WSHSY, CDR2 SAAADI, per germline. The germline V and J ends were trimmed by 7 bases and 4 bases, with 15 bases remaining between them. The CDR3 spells CASTGGPRADTQYF. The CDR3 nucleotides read TGCGCCAGCACCGGCGGCCCCCGGGCAGATACGCAGTATTTT.

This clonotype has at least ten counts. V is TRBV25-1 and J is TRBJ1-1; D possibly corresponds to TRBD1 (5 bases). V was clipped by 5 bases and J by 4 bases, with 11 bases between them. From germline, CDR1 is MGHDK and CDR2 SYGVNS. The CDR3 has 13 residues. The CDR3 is CASSFPGGTEAFF. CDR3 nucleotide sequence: TGTGCCAGCAGTTTCCCGGGGGGCACTGAAGCTTTCTTT.

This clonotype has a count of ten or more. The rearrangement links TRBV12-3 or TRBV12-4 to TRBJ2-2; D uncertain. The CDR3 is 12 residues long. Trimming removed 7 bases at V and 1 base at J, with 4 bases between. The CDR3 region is CASTLNTGELFF. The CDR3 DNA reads TGTGCCAGCACCCTGAACACCGGGGAGCTGTTTTTT.

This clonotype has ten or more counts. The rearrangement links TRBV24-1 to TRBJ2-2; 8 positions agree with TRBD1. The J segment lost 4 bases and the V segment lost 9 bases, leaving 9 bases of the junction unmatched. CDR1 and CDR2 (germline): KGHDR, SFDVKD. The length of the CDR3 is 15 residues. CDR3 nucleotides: TGTGCCACCTCCAGACAGGGGAGAAGCACCGGGGAGCTGTTTTTT. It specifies CATSRQGRSTGELFF.

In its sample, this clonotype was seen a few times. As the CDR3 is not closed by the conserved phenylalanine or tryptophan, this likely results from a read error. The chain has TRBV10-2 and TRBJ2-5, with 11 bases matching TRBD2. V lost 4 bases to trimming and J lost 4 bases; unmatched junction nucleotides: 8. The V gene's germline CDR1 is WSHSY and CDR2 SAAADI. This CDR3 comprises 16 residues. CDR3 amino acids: CASSARLAGGLETQYN. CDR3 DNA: TGCGCCAGCAGTGCGCGGCTAGCGGGGGGTCTAGAGACCCAGTACAAC.

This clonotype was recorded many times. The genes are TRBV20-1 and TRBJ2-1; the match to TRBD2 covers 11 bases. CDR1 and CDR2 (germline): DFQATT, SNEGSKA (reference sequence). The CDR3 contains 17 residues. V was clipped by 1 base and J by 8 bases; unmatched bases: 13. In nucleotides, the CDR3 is TGCAGTGCTAGAGGGTTACTAGCGGGGGACTTATTCCATGAGCAGTTCTTC. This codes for CSARGLLAGDLFHEQFF.

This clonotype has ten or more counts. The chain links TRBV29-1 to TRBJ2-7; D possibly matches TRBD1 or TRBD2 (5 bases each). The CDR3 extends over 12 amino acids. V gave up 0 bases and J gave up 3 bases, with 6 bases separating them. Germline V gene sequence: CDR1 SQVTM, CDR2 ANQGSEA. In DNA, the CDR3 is TGCAGCGTTGAAGAGGGACGCTACGAGCAGTACTTC. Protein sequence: CSVEEGRYEQYF.

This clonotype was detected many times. The CDR3 bases are TGTGCCATCAGGGGGACAGGCGGTCAGCCCCAGCATTTT. Its protein product is CAIRGTGGQPQHF. The rearrangement uses TRBV10-3 and TRBJ1-5, with 8 bases lining up with TRBD1. Per the germline V gene, CDR1 is ENHRY and CDR2 is SYGVKD. V was clipped by 6 bases and J by 6 bases; unmatched bases: 4. The CDR3 extends over 13 amino acids.

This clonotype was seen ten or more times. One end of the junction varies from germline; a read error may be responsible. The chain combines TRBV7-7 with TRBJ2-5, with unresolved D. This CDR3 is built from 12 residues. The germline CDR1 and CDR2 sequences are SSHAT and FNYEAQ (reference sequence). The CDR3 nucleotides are TGTGCTAGCAGCCCGCCGGGAGAGACCCAGTACTTC. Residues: CASSPPGETQYF.

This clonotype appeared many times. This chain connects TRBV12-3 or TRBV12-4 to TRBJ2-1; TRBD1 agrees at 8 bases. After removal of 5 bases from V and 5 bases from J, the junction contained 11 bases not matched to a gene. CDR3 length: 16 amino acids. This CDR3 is CASSPDDRGPHNEQFF. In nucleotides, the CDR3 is TGTGCCAGCAGTCCCGACGACAGGGGACCCCACAATGAGCAGTTCTTC.

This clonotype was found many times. CDR3 coding DNA: TGCAGTGCTAGAACCCGTGGGACTGAAGCTTTCTTT. It specifies CSARTRGTEAFF. The chain recombines TRBV20-1 with TRBJ1-1; D call uncertain. This CDR3 contains 12 residues. V was pared by 2 bases and J by 5 bases, with 9 bases between. The germline gives CDR1 DFQATT, CDR2 SNEGSKA (reference sequence).